These 25 T cell receptor beta chains share one sample of origin, sequenced in a study of shared clonotypes between healthy human individuals. Naive CD8 cells, CD45RO-negative and positively selected for CCR7, excluded terminally differentiated effector memory CD45RA+ cells. Data came from immunoSEQ multiplex PCR; TCRdb stores just in-frame clones and leaves some out. The data show over 800,000 clones, 80% to 95% seen once. Sequences were obtained from naive CD8+ T cells sorted from blood. The source is a man aged 25 to 40 in good health.

The rearrangement links TRBV27 to TRBJ2-7; D is perhaps TRBD1 or TRBD2 (5 bases each). Trimming pared 0 bases from V and 4 bases from J, leaving 10 bases between. The CDR3 is 14 residues long. Germline values: CDR1 MNHEY, CDR2 SMNVEV (reference sequence). The CDR3 region has the DNA TGTGCCAGCAGTTTATCTGGGGGTAGGTACGAGCAGTACTTC. Protein: CASSLSGGRYEQYF.

The rearrangement joins TRBV13 to TRBJ2-7; 10 bases align to TRBD2. Trimming took 2 bases from V and 5 from J; bases not matched to a gene: 21. CDR1 is PRHDT and CDR2 is FYEKMQ in the germline V gene (reference sequence). The CDR3 loop spans 20 amino acids. CDR3 residues: CASSLMGGSEVAGGPDEQYF. The CDR3 DNA reads as TGTGCCAGCAGCTTAATGGGTGGATCTGAGGTAGCGGGAGGTCCAGACGAGCAGTACTTC.

CDR3 DNA: TGTGCCAGCAGCGGGGGGTCAGGGATCGAGCAGTACTTC. As protein: CASSGGSGIEQYF. The chain couples TRBV7-9 to TRBJ2-7; perhaps TRBD2 as D (6 bases). Germline V gene lookup returns CDR1 SEHNR and CDR2 FQNEAQ (reference sequence). V shed 5 bases and J shed 6 bases, with 14 bases lying between them. This CDR3 is 13 amino acids long. The full variable domain, completed using reference TRBV7-9 and TRBJ2-7, is DTGVSQNPRHKITKRGQNVTFRCDPISEHNRLYWYRQTLGQGPEFLTYFQNEAQLEKSRLLSDRFSAERPKGSFSTLEIQRTEQGDSAMYLCASSGGSGIEQYFGPGTRLTVT.

V gene TRBV19 combines with J gene TRBJ2-7, with D hard to call. Trimming took 0 bases from V and 7 from J, leaving 16 bases between them. There are 15 residues in the CDR3. The germline V gene encodes CDR1 LNHDA and CDR2 SQIVND (reference sequence). CDR3 protein: CASSIDSSASREQYF. The CDR3 nucleotides read TGTGCCAGTAGTATAGATTCTTCGGCGTCTAGGGAGCAGTACTTC.

The chain employs TRBV27 and TRBJ2-7; 11 bases align to TRBD1. The CDR3 spans 17 residues. Germline CDR1 MNHEY, CDR2 SMNVEV (reference sequence). Trimming at V came to 6 bases and at J to 3 bases, leaving 13 bases not matched to a gene. CDR3 in amino acids: CASSLLSPGQGDYEQYF. In nucleotides, the CDR3 is TGTGCCAGCAGCTTACTCAGTCCGGGACAGGGGGACTACGAGCAGTACTTC.

The rearrangement uses TRBV4-1 and TRBJ1-5; 8 bases are shared with TRBD1. The J segment lost 0 bases and the V segment lost 1 base, leaving 8 bases of the junction unmatched. Germline V CDR1 and CDR2: MGHRA, YSYEKL. The CDR3 length is 18 residues. CDR3 loop: CASSQVSDRGSSNQPQHF. Here the CDR3 DNA reads TGCGCCAGCAGCCAAGTAAGCGACAGGGGCTCTAGCAATCAGCCCCAGCATTTT.

The chain joins TRBV6-1 to TRBJ2-2; D possibly corresponds to TRBD1 (5 bases). The V and J ends lost 1 base and 6 bases respectively, with 18 bases between them. This CDR3 has 17 residues. From germline, CDR1 is MNHNS and CDR2 SASEGT. CDR3 region: CASSEEGTGTGPGELFF. The CDR3 DNA sequence: TGTGCCAGCAGTGAAGAAGGAACAGGAACAGGACCCGGGGAGCTGTTTTTT.

The chain joins TRBV11-2 to TRBJ2-5; the D gene is possibly TRBD1 (5 bases). Germline assignment: CDR1 SGHAT and CDR2 FQNNGV. The V and J ends lost 4 bases and 4 bases respectively, with 19 bases between them. The CDR3 contains 16 residues. The CDR3 DNA sequence: TGTGCCAGCAGCTCGTTGGGGAAGGACACCCCAGAGACCCAGTACTTC. Amino acid sequence: CASSSLGKDTPETQYF. Based on the CDR3 plus reference TRBV11-2 and TRBJ2-5, the full variable domain is EAGVAQSPRYKIIEKRQSVAFWCNPISGHATLYWYQQILGQGPKLLIQFQNNGVVDDSQLPKDRFSAERLKGVDSTLKIQPAKLEDSAVYLCASSSLGKDTPETQYFGPGTRLLVL.

This chain joins TRBV29-1 and TRBJ2-1; D might be TRBD2 (6 bases). The V gene's germline CDR1 is SQVTM and CDR2 ANQGSEA. With 5 bases removed from V and 7 bases from J, the gap between germline ends came to 21 bases. CDR3 size: 15 residues. For the CDR3, the DNA is TGCAGCGTTATATTAGCGGTCTCTTCCCCTAATGAGCAGTTCTTC. Translated: CSVILAVSSPNEQFF.

This clone was detected once. V and J are TRBV14 and TRBJ2-7; a weak D match, TRBD2 (5 bases). The germline V and J ends were trimmed by 4 bases and 2 bases, with 15 bases remaining between them. CDR3 length: 15 amino acids. Germline V gene sequence: CDR1 SGHDN, CDR2 FVKESK. DNA of the CDR3: TGTGCCAGCAGCCCGAGTGAGGTCGGGACCTACGAGCAGTACTTC. Translating gives CASSPSEVGTYEQYF.

This chain joins TRBV4-1 and TRBJ2-7; D tentatively reads TRBD1 or TRBD2 (5 bases each). CDR1 is MGHRA, CDR2 YSYEKL, per germline. The CDR3 runs to 15 residues. Between the trimmed V and J ends, which lost 0 bases and 0 bases, there was a span of 9 bases. CDR3 in DNA: TGCGCCAGCAGCCAAGATGAGGGACCCTCCTACGAGCAGTACTTC. Translation: CASSQDEGPSYEQYF.

This rearrangement joins TRBV27 to TRBJ2-7; the match to TRBD1 covers 9 bases. This CDR3 comprises 15 residues. Germline CDR1 is MNHEY and CDR2 is SMNVEV (reference sequence). The V segment lost 5 bases and the J segment 4 bases; nucleotides outside the gene matches: 9. For the CDR3, the DNA is TGTGCCAGCAGTAAGAGGGGGACAGGGACATACGAGCAGTACTTC. Translating it yields CASSKRGTGTYEQYF.

This chain links TRBV2 with TRBJ2-2; D remains unclear. Trimming shortened V by 1 base and J by 10 bases, and 16 bases separated the two germline ends. Germline CDR1 is SNHLY and CDR2 is FYNNEI. The CDR3 sequence is 15 residues long. CDR3 region: CASSEGQKELEELFF. The DNA of the CDR3 is TGTGCCAGCAGTGAAGGCCAGAAAGAGTTGGAGGAGCTGTTTTTT.

This clone turned up a few times. This same CDR3 is encoded by further DNA sequences in the sample. The V gene is TRBV2, the J gene TRBJ1-2; D is unclear. Germline values: CDR1 SNHLY, CDR2 FYNNEI. The CDR3 has 10 residues. V lost 6 bases, J lost 5 bases, and 4 bases lay in between. The CDR3 DNA follows: TGTGCCAGCAGGTCATATGGCTACACCTTC. This codes for CASRSYGYTF.

In regard to this clone: This sample includes further DNA sequences coding for the same CDR3. The chain carries TRBV4-1 and TRBJ2-7, with D hard to call. The length of the CDR3 is 13 residues. V was shortened by 0 bases and J by 4 bases, with 7 bases between the two germline ends. CDR1 is MGHRA and CDR2 is YSYEKL in the germline V gene. The CDR3 DNA reads TGCGCCAGCAGCCAAGATATGGGGTACGAGCAGTACTTC. This encodes CASSQDMGYEQYF.

The rearrangement uses TRBV11-2 and TRBJ2-1, with D possibly matching TRBD2 (6 bases). The germline V and J ends were trimmed by 1 base and 4 bases, with 11 bases remaining between them. Germline V lookup: CDR1 SGHAT, CDR2 FQNNGV. The CDR3 runs 15 residues. CDR3 in amino acids: CASSLVGSVYNEQFF. CDR3 nucleotide sequence: TGTGCCAGCAGCTTAGTCGGGAGTGTATACAATGAGCAGTTCTTC.

The gene calls are TRBV4-2 and TRBJ1-1; D uncertain. The germline V gene encodes CDR1 LGHNA and CDR2 YNFKEQ. V shed 1 base and J shed 12 bases, with 9 bases lying between them. This CDR3 is 11 amino acids long. The CDR3 sequence: CASSQGVLTFF. The CDR3 DNA reads as TGTGCCAGCAGCCAAGGAGTGTTGACTTTCTTT.

Of note for this clone: Other DNA sequences of this sample code for an identical CDR3. The chain links TRBV19 to TRBJ2-2; possible D gene TRBD1, 5 bases. Germline CDR1 and CDR2: LNHDA and SQIVND (reference sequence). The CDR3 contains 13 residues. Deletions cut 2 bases from V and 5 bases from J, with 6 bases between. CDR3 nucleotides: TGTGCCAGTAGTATATCAGGGACCGGGGAGCTGTTTTTT. This sequence encodes CASSISGTGELFF. The variable domain in full, completed from reference TRBV19 and TRBJ2-2, reads DGGITQSPKYLFRKEGQNVTLSCEQNLNHDAMYWYRQDPGQGLRLIYYSQIVNDFQKGDIAEGYSVSREKKESFPLTVTSAQKNPTAFYLCASSISGTGELFFGEGSRLTVL.

The V call is TRBV27, the J call TRBJ2-2; possibly TRBD2 for D (6 bases). Deletions cut 2 bases from V and 4 bases from J, with 11 bases between. The germline gives CDR1 MNHEY, CDR2 SMNVEV (reference sequence). The CDR3 has 15 residues. The CDR3 is CASSLAGSSTGELFF. DNA for the CDR3: TGTGCCAGCAGTTTAGCGGGAAGCAGCACCGGGGAGCTGTTTTTT.

This rearrangement joins TRBV9 to TRBJ2-1, with D perhaps matching TRBD1 (5 bases). Per the germline V gene, CDR1 is SGDLS and CDR2 is YYNGEE. With 4 bases removed from V and 3 bases from J, the gap between germline ends came to 8 bases. CDR3 length: 13 residues. CDR3 bases: TGTGCCAGCAGCCAGGGCTACTACAATGAGCAGTTCTTC. It translates to CASSQGYYNEQFF.

This chain links TRBV28 with TRBJ1-2; D unresolved. This CDR3 region has 16 residues. Germline lookup yields CDR1 MDHEN and CDR2 SYDVKM. Trimming left V 4 bases short and J 3 bases short, with 18 bases between. This CDR3 reads CASSSLANVEHYGYTF. The CDR3 bases are TGTGCCAGCAGTTCCCTAGCTAACGTAGAACACTATGGCTACACCTTC.

The rearrangement links TRBV29-1 to TRBJ1-3, with D tentatively TRBD1 (5 bases). This CDR3 is built from 11 residues. Germline assignment: CDR1 SQVTM and CDR2 ANQGSEA. The CDR3 here is CSGGEGNTIYF. The CDR3 region has the DNA TGCAGTGGGGGGGAGGGAAACACCATATATTTT.

The rearrangement links TRBV19 to TRBJ2-7, with D uncertain. There are 14 residues in the CDR3. V was pared by 5 bases and J by 0 bases, with 11 bases between. CDR1 is LNHDA, CDR2 SQIVND, per germline (reference sequence). Here the CDR3 DNA reads TGTGCCAGTAGTGTACGGCTGAGCTCCTACGAGCAGTACTTC. It yields the protein CASSVRLSSYEQYF.

This chain connects TRBV4-3 to TRBJ2-7; 14 bases match TRBD2. Unmatched junction bases numbered 11, after V lost 4 bases and J lost 6 bases. This CDR3 spans 17 amino acids. Germline CDR1 reads LGHNA; CDR2 reads YSLEER. The CDR3: CASSRARTSGRRVEQYF. The CDR3 region has the DNA TGCGCCAGCAGCCGGGCGAGGACTAGCGGGAGGAGGGTCGAGCAGTACTTC.

This clone has just one count. The chain combines TRBV4-3 with TRBJ2-5, with 10 nucleotides matching TRBD2. CDR1 is LGHNA, CDR2 YSLEER, per germline. The CDR3 extends over 16 amino acids. V shed 3 bases, J shed 5 bases, and the junction held 9 bases outside the gene matches. The CDR3 protein is CASSQGTAGGRETQYF. As DNA, the CDR3 is TGCGCCAGCAGCCAGGGCACAGCGGGAGGGCGGGAGACCCAGTACTTC.